This TCR beta chain was sequenced during a study of blood T cell repertoires in COVID-19. This table comes from immunoSEQ multiplex PCR, and its TCRdb copy is limited to in-frame clones, with some not included. The data hold just over 200,000 clones, with 70% to 90% observed a single time. This CDR3 comprises 13 residues. The V end lost 5 bases, the J end lost 0 bases, and 7 bases lay between the germline ends. The germline gives CDR1 LNHNV, CDR2 YYDKDF (reference sequence). This TCR derives from a man at least 80 years old with acute or convalescent COVID-19. The sequenced material came from peripheral blood. J is TRBJ1-1 and V is TRBV15; D is unresolved. The CDR3 region has the DNA TGTGCCACCAGCCAGGTTTTGAACACTGAAGCTTTCTTT. It translates to CATSQVLNTEAFF.